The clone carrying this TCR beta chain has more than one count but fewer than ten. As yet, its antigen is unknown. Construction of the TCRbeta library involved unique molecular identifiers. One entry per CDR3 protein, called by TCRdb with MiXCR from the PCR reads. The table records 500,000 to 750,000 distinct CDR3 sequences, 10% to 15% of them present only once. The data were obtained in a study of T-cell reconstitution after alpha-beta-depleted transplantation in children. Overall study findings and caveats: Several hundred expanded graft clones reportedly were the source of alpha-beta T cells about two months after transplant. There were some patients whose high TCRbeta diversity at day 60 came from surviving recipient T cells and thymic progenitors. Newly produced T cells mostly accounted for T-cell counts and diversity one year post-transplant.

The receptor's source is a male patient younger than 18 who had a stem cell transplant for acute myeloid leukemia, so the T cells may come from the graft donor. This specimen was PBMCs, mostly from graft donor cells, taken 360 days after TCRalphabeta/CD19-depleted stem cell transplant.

The CDR3 nucleotides are TGTGCCAGCTGTCCCCGGGCTAGCGGTGACAATGAGCAGTTCTTC. Translating gives CASCPRASGDNEQFF. The genes are TRBV28 and TRBJ2-1, with 7 bases lining up with TRBD2. Germline V gene lookup returns CDR1 MDHEN and CDR2 SYDVKM. The CDR3 runs 15 residues. With V trimmed by 8 bases and J by 5 bases, 12 bases remained unmatched.